The clone carrying this T cell receptor beta chain was seen a single time. What it binds is unknown. Sampled while nominally healthy, donors likely had unrecorded immune exposures. The study ran its PCR with 60 Vbeta and 13 Jbeta primers. The repertoire was sequenced with immunoSEQ multiplex PCR; TCRdb's copy has only in-frame clones and lacks some. Among 100,000 or so clones listed, 60% to 85% were seen once. Germline lookup yields CDR1 SGHTA and CDR2 FQGTGA. CDR3 length equals 16 residues. Deletions cut 5 bases from V and 1 base from J, with 16 bases between. The data were taken from a study of cytomegalovirus exposure and HLA in healthy donors. Study-wide findings and caveats: Most CMV-associated TCR beta chains appeared HLA-restricted in a later analysis.

V and J are TRBV7-3 and TRBJ2-3, with TRBD1 as a possible D gene (6 bases). The sequenced sample was PBMCs. This TCR was recovered from a woman in her thirties or forties in good health and CMV-seropositive. CDR3 bases: TGTGCCAGCAGCCTCTCGATTGGGGGCGGCACAGATACGCAGTATTTT. Protein sequence: CASSLSIGGGTDTQYF.